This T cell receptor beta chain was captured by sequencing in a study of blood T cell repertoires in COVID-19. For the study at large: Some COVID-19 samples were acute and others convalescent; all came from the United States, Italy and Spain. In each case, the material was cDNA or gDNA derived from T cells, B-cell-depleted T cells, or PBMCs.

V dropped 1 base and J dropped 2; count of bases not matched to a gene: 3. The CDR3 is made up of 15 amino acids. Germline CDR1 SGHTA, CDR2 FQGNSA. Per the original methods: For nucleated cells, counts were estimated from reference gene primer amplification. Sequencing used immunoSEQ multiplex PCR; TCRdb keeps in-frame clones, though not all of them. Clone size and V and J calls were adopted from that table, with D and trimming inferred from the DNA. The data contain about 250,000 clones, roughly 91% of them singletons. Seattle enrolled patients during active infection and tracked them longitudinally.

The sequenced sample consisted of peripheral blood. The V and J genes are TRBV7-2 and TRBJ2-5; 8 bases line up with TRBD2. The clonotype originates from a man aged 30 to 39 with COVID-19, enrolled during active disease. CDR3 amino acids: CASSLVAGGQETQYF. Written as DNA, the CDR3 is TGTGCCAGCAGCTTAGTGGCGGGGGGACAAGAGACCCAGTACTTC.